This T cell receptor (beta chain) comes out of a study of blood T cell repertoires in COVID-19. Study-wide context: The analysed material was cDNA or gDNA that came from T cells, B-cell-depleted T cells, or PBMCs.

This table comes from immunoSEQ multiplex PCR, and its TCRdb copy is limited to in-frame clones, with some not included. The data contain roughly 200,000 clones, around 90% of them singletons. The CDR3 consists of 12 residues. V was cut by 0 bases and J by 6 bases, with 5 bases left in between. Germline CDR1 and CDR2: LGHNA and YSLEER. Source material: PBMCs or T cells enriched from blood (not recorded which). The chain joins TRBV4-3 to TRBJ1-1; D ambiguous. This receptor was obtained from a woman under 40 who had recovered from COVID-19. The CDR3 nucleotides are TGCGCCAGCAGCCAAGAAGCGCCTGAAGCTTTCTTT. As protein: CASSQEAPEAFF.